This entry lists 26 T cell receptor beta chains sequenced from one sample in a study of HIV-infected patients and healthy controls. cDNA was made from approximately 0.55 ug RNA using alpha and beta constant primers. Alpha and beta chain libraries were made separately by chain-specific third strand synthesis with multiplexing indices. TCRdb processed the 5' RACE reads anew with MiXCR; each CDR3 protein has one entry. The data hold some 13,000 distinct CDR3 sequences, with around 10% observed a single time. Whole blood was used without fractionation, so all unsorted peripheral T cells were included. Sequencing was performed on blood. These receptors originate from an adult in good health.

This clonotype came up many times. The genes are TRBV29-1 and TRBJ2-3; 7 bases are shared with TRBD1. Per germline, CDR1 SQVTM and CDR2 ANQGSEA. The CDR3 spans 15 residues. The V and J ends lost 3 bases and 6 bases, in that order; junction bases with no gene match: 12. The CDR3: CSVDFLDRASDTQYF. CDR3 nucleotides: TGCAGCGTTGATTTCCTAGACAGGGCTAGCGATACGCAGTATTTT.

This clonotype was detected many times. The CDR3: CASSQGGRFYNEQFF. The CDR3 DNA reads TGTGCCAGCAGCCAAGGTGGTAGATTCTACAATGAGCAGTTCTTC. The chain carries TRBV3-1 and TRBJ2-1; no clear D gene. Germline assignment: CDR1 LGHDT and CDR2 YNNKEL (reference sequence). V was cut by 1 base and J by 3 bases, with 10 bases left in between. This CDR3 region has 15 residues.

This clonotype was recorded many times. The CDR3 region has the DNA TGTGCCAGCAGTTCCCAGGGGGAGTACAATGAGCAGTTCTTC. Translated, it gives CASSSQGEYNEQFF. This sequence joins TRBV6-2 or TRBV6-3 and TRBJ2-1; the match to TRBD1 covers 7 bases. The CDR3 extends over 14 amino acids. The germline CDR1 and CDR2 sequences are MNHEY and SVGEGT. Trimming removed 4 bases from V and 4 bases from J; junction bases left unmatched: 4.

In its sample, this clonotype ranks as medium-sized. Here the CDR3 reads CSARHQGRETQYF. The CDR3 DNA reads TGCAGTGCTAGACATCAGGGCAGGGAGACCCAGTACTTC. V and J are TRBV20-1 and TRBJ2-5; perhaps TRBD1 as D (5 bases). This CDR3 spans 13 amino acids. The V gene's germline CDR1 is DFQATT and CDR2 SNEGSKA (reference sequence). Trimming left V 2 bases short and J 5 bases short, with 12 bases between.

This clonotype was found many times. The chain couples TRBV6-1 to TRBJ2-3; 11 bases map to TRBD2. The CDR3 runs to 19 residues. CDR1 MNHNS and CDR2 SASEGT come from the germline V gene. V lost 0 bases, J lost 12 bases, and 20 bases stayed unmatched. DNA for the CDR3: TGTGCCAGCAGTGAAGCCAATGTCCCTTTACTAGCGGGGGACCCGGTACAGTATTTT. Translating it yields CASSEANVPLLAGDPVQYF.

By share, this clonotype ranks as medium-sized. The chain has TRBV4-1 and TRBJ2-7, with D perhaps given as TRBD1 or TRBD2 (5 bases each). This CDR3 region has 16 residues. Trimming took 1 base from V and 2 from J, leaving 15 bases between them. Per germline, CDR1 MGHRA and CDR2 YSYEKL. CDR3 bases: TGCGCCAGCAGCCAAGTTTTTCCAGGGAGTACCTACGAGCAGTACTTC. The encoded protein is CASSQVFPGSTYEQYF.

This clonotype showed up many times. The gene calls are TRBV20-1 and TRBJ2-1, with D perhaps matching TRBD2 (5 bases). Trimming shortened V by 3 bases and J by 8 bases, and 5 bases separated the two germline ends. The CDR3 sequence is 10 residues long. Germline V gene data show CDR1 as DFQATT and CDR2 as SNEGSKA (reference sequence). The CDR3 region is CSARRDEQFF. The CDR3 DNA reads TGCAGTGCTAGGCGGGATGAGCAGTTCTTC.

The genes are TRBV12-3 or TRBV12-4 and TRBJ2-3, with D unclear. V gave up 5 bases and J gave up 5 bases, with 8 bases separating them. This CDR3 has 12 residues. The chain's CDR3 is CASSQHGDTQYF. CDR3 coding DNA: TGTGCCAGCAGTCAACATGGAGATACGCAGTATTTT.

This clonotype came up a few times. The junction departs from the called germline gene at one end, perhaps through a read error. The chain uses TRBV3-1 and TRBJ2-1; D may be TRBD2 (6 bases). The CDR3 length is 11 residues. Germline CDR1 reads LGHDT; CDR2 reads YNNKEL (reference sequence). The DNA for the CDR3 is TGTGCCAGCAGCCAAAACCTAGCGCGGGTCTTC. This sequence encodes CASSQNLARVF.

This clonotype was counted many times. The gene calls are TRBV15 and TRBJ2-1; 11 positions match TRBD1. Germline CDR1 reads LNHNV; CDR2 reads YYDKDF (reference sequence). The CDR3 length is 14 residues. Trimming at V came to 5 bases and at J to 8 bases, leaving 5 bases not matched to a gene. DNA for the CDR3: TGTGCCACCAGCGGGACAGGGGGAAGCGATGAGCAGTTCTTC. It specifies CATSGTGGSDEQFF.

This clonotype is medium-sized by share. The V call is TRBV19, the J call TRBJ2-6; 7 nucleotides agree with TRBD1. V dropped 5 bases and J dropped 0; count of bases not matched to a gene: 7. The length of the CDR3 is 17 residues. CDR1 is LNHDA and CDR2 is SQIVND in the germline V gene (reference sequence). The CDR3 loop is CASSPQGQSSGANVLTF. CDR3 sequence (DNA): TGTGCCAGTAGTCCTCAGGGACAGAGCTCTGGGGCCAACGTCCTGACTTTC.

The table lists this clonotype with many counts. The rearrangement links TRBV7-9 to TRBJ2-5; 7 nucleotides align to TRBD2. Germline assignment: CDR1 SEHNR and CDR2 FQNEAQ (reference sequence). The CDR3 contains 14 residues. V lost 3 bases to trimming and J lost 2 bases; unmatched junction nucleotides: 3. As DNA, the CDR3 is TGTGCCAGCAGCTTTACGGGACTACAAGAGACCCAGTACTTC. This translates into CASSFTGLQETQYF.

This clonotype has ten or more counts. For the CDR3, the DNA is TGTGCCAGCAAAGGGGAGACAACAAATCAGCCCCAGCATTTT. Protein: CASKGETTNQPQHF. This sequence joins TRBV2 and TRBJ1-5, with TRBD1 as a possible D gene (5 bases). The CDR3 length is 14 residues. Germline loops: CDR1 SNHLY, CDR2 FYNNEI. Trimming shortened V by 7 bases and J by 4 bases, and 14 bases separated the two germline ends.

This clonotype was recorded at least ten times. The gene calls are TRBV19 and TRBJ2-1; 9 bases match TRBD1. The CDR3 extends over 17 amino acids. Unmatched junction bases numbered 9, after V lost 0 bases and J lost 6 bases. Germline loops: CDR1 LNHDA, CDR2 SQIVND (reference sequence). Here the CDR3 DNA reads TGTGCCAGTAGTATAGATCCGGGACAGGGTCACCGCAATGAGCAGTTCTTC. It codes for CASSIDPGQGHRNEQFF.

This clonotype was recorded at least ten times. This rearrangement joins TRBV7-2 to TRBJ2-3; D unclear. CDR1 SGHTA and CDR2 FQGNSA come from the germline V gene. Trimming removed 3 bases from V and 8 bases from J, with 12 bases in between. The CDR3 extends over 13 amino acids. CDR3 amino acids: CASSFTRDATQYF. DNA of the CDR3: TGTGCCAGCAGCTTTACTCGAGATGCTACGCAGTATTTT.

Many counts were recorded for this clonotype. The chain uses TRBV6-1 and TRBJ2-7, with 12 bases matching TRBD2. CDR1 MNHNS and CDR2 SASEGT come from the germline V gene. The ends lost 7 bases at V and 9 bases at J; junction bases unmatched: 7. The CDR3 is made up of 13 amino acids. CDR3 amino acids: CASTDRLAGAQYF. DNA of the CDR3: TGTGCCAGCACCGATCGACTAGCGGGAGCGCAGTACTTC.

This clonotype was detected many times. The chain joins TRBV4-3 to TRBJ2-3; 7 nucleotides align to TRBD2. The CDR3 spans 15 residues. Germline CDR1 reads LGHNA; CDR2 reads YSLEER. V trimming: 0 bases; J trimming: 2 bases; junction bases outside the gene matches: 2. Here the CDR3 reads CASSQDRGDTDTQYF. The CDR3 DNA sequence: TGCGCCAGCAGCCAAGACCGGGGGGACACAGATACGCAGTATTTT.

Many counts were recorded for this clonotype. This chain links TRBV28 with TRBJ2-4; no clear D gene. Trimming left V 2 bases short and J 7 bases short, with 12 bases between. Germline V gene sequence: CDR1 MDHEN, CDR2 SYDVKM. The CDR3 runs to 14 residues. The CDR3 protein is CASSLGDRRNIQYF. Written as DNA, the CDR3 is TGTGCCAGCAGTTTAGGTGATAGACGGAACATTCAGTACTTC.

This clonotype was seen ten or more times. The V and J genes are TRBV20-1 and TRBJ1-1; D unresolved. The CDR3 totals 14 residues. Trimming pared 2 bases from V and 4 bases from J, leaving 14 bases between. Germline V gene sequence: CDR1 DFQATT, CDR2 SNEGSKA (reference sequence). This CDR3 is CSARRQELGTEAFF. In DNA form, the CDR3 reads TGCAGTGCTAGACGGCAGGAGTTGGGCACTGAAGCTTTCTTT.

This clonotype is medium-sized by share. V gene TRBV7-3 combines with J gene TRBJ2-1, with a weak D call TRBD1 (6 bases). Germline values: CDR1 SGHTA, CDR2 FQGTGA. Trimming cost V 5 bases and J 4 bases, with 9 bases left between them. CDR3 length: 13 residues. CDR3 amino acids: CASSATGYNEQFF. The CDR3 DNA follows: TGTGCCAGCAGCGCCACAGGGTACAATGAGCAGTTCTTC.

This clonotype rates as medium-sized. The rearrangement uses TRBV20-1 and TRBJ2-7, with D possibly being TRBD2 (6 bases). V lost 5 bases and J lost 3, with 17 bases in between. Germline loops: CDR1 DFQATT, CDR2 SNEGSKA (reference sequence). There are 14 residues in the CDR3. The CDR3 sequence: CSAPPPGRDYEQYF. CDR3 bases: TGCAGTGCTCCCCCCCCGGGGCGGGACTACGAGCAGTACTTC.

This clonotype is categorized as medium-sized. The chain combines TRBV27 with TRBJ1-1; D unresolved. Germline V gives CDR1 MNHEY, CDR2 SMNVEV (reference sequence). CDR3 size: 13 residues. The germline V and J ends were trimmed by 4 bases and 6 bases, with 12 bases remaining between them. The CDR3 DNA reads TGTGCCAGCAGTTCACAGCTAAGTGCTGAAGCTTTCTTT. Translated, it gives CASSSQLSAEAFF.

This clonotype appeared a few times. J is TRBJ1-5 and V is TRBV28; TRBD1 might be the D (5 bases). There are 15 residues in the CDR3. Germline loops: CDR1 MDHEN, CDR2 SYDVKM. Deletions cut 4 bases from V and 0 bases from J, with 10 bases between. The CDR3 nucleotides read TGTGCCAGCAGTTCCACGACAGATAGCAATCAGCCCCAGCATTTT. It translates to CASSSTTDSNQPQHF.

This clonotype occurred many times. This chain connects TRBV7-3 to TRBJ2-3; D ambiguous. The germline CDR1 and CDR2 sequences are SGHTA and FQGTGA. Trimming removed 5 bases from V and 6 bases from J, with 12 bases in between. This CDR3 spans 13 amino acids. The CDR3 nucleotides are TGTGCCAGCAGCCGAGAGAGCTTGGATACGCAGTATTTT. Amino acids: CASSRESLDTQYF. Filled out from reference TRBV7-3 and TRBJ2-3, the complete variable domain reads GAGVSQTPSNKVTEKGKYVELRCDPISGHTALYWYRQSLGQGPEFLIYFQGTGAADDSGLPNDRFFAVRPEGSVSTLKIQRTERGDSAVYLCASSRESLDTQYFGPGTRLTVL.

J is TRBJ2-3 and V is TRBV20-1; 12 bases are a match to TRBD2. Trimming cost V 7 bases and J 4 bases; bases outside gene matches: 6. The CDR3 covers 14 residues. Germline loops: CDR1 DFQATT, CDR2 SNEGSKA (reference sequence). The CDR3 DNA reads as TGCAGTGGGGTGGGACTAGCGGGTGCAGATACGCAGTATTTT. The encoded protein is CSGVGLAGADTQYF.

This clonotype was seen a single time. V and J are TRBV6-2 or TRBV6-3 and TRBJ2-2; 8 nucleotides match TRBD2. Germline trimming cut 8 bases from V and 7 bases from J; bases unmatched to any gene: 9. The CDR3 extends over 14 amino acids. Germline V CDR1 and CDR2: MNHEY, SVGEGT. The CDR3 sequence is CASEEKREIGELFF. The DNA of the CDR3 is TGTGCCAGCGAGGAGAAGCGGGAGATCGGGGAGCTGTTTTTT.